These T cell receptor beta chains were read from a single sample in a study of T cell responses to AZD1222 COVID-19 vaccine. TCRdb's copy holds only in-frame clones and misses some; the assay was immunoSEQ multiplex PCR. The sample records tens of thousands of clones, around 88% being singletons. Sequences were derived from peripheral blood, sampled on day 0 of AZD1222 vaccination. The receptors here all came from an adult in good health. Each CDR3 is given with its conserved first and last residue. The order of the fields is CDR3 protein, CDR3 DNA, clone size, V gene, J gene, D gene. A D gene is named only where the DNA matches it firmly. Part of the rows lack a size; the others show once, few, many or a class for expanded clones.

CDR3aa: CASSPQTRGPQHF; CDR3nt: TGTGCCAGCTCACCACAGACGAGGGGGCCCCAGCATTTT; abundance: .; v_gene: TRBV18; j_gene: TRBJ1-5; d_gene: .
CDR3aa: CASGPGKGQPQHF; CDR3nt: TGTGCCAGCGGTCCAGGGAAAGGGCAGCCCCAGCATTTT; abundance: .; v_gene: TRBV6-5; j_gene: TRBJ1-5; d_gene: .
CDR3aa: CASSLVGGGGELFF; CDR3nt: TGCGCCAGCAGCTTGGTTGGTGGCGGCGGGGAGCTGTTTTTT; abundance: .; v_gene: TRBV5-1; j_gene: TRBJ2-2; d_gene: .
CDR3aa: CASSDRHEQFF; CDR3nt: TGTGCCAGCAGTGACCGGCATGAGCAGTTCTTC; abundance: .; v_gene: TRBV28; j_gene: TRBJ2-1; d_gene: .
CDR3aa: CASSWDSGMGTGELFF; CDR3nt: TGTGCCAGCAGCTGGGATAGCGGGATGGGCACCGGGGAGCTGTTTTTT; abundance: .; v_gene: TRBV7-3; j_gene: TRBJ2-2; d_gene: TRBD2
CDR3aa: CASSLVMNSNQPQHF; CDR3nt: TGTGCCAGCAGCTTGGTGATGAATAGCAATCAGCCCCAGCATTTT; abundance: .; v_gene: TRBV7-2; j_gene: TRBJ1-5; d_gene: .
CDR3aa: CASSLSGDNTGELFF; CDR3nt: TGTGCCAGCAGCTTATCTGGGGACAACACCGGGGAGCTGTTTTTT; abundance: few; v_gene: TRBV7-9; j_gene: TRBJ2-2; d_gene: .
CDR3aa: CASSLGAGRSTDTQYF; CDR3nt: TGTGCTAGCAGCTTAGGTGCAGGGAGAAGCACAGATACGCAGTATTTT; abundance: .; v_gene: TRBV7-7; j_gene: TRBJ2-3; d_gene: .
CDR3aa: CASSWTGGSGANVLTF; CDR3nt: TGTGCCAGCAGTTGGACAGGGGGCTCTGGGGCCAACGTCCTGACTTTC; abundance: few; v_gene: TRBV6-5; j_gene: TRBJ2-6; d_gene: TRBD1
CDR3aa: CASSQGGWDQPQHF; CDR3nt: TGTGCCAGCAGCCAAGGAGGGTGGGATCAGCCCCAGCATTTT; abundance: .; v_gene: TRBV3-1/TRBV3-2; j_gene: TRBJ1-5; d_gene: .
CDR3aa: CASRRNPDGELFF; CDR3nt: TGTGCCAGCAGGCGAAACCCTGACGGGGAGCTGTTTTTT; abundance: .; v_gene: TRBV7-3; j_gene: TRBJ2-2; d_gene: .
CDR3aa: CASSPVTGEGYTF; CDR3nt: TGTGCCAGCAGCCCCGTGACAGGGGAAGGCTACACCTTC; abundance: .; v_gene: TRBV11-1; j_gene: TRBJ1-2; d_gene: TRBD1
CDR3aa: CASSLAHTGELFF; CDR3nt: TGTGCCAGCAGCTTAGCTCACACCGGGGAGCTGTTTTTT; abundance: .; v_gene: TRBV11-2; j_gene: TRBJ2-2; d_gene: .
CDR3aa: CASSSRGGSNQPQHF; CDR3nt: TGCGCCAGCAGTTCCAGGGGAGGGAGCAATCAGCCCCAGCATTTT; abundance: .; v_gene: TRBV10-2; j_gene: TRBJ1-5; d_gene: .
CDR3aa: CAIEQGPSNNEQFF; CDR3nt: TGTGCCATCGAACAGGGCCCTTCAAACAATGAGCAGTTCTTC; abundance: .; v_gene: TRBV10-3; j_gene: TRBJ2-1; d_gene: .
CDR3aa: CASSLSQGATGYTF; CDR3nt: TGTGCCAGCAGTTTATCACAGGGGGCGACTGGCTACACCTTC; abundance: .; v_gene: TRBV27; j_gene: TRBJ1-2; d_gene: TRBD1
CDR3aa: CASSPLGPQETQYF; CDR3nt: TGTGCCAGCAGTCCCCTTGGTCCTCAAGAGACCCAGTACTTC; abundance: .; v_gene: TRBV11-2; j_gene: TRBJ2-5; d_gene: .
CDR3aa: CASSARGSGPSRFSEQFF; CDR3nt: TGTGCCAGCAGCGCCCGCGGTTCGGGCCCCTCCCGTTTTAGTGAGCAGTTCTTC; abundance: .; v_gene: TRBV9; j_gene: TRBJ2-1; d_gene: .
CDR3aa: CASSTGTGEGGYTF; CDR3nt: TGCGCCAGCAGCACCGGGACAGGGGAGGGTGGCTACACCTTC; abundance: .; v_gene: TRBV5-1; j_gene: TRBJ1-2; d_gene: TRBD1
CDR3aa: CASSGLGREAEAFF; CDR3nt: TGTGCCAGCAGTGGGCTGGGACGGGAAGCTGAAGCTTTCTTT; abundance: .; v_gene: TRBV2; j_gene: TRBJ1-1; d_gene: .
CDR3aa: CASSIDPGWPSAFF; CDR3nt: TGTGCCAGTAGTATAGACCCCGGGTGGCCCTCAGCTTTCTTT; abundance: .; v_gene: TRBV19; j_gene: TRBJ1-1; d_gene: .
CDR3aa: CASSQDRPGWPYGYTF; CDR3nt: TGTGCCAGCAGCCAAGATAGGCCAGGGTGGCCCTATGGCTACACCTTC; abundance: .; v_gene: TRBV4-2; j_gene: TRBJ1-2; d_gene: .
CDR3aa: CASSQGRQGNEKLFF; CDR3nt: TGTGCCAGCAGCCAAGGCCGACAGGGTAATGAAAAACTGTTTTTT; abundance: .; v_gene: TRBV3-1/TRBV3-2; j_gene: TRBJ1-4; d_gene: TRBD1
CDR3aa: CASSLEGGYQPQHF; CDR3nt: TGTGCCAGCAGCTTAGAGGGGGGGTATCAGCCCCAGCATTTT; abundance: few; v_gene: TRBV7-9; j_gene: TRBJ1-5; d_gene: .
CDR3aa: CASQGGGSPLHF; CDR3nt: TGTGCCAGCCAGGGGGGAGGGTCACCCCTCCACTTT; abundance: .; v_gene: TRBV28; j_gene: TRBJ1-6; d_gene: TRBD1
CDR3aa: CAWNQLTQGFQETQYF; CDR3nt: TGTGCCTGGAACCAGTTAACACAGGGGTTTCAAGAGACCCAGTACTTC; abundance: once; v_gene: TRBV30; j_gene: TRBJ2-5; d_gene: TRBD1
CDR3aa: CASSVGLEQVQFF; CDR3nt: TGTGCCAGCAGTGTTGGTTTAGAACAGGTCCAGTTCTTC; abundance: few; v_gene: TRBV2; j_gene: TRBJ2-1; d_gene: .
CDR3aa: CASSTLIRAGYGYTF; CDR3nt: TGTGCCAGCAGCACCCTCATCAGGGCGGGCTATGGCTACACCTTC; abundance: .; v_gene: TRBV28; j_gene: TRBJ1-2; d_gene: .
CDR3aa: CASSVGWGETQYF; CDR3nt: TGTGCCAGCAGCGTAGGTTGGGGAGAGACCCAGTACTTC; abundance: .; v_gene: TRBV9; j_gene: TRBJ2-5; d_gene: .
CDR3aa: CASSQEGAAEAFF; CDR3nt: TGCGCCAGCAGCCAAGAGGGTGCCGCTGAAGCTTTCTTT; abundance: .; v_gene: TRBV4-3; j_gene: TRBJ1-1; d_gene: .
CDR3aa: CASSPRTDVNTEAFF; CDR3nt: TGTGCCAGCTCGCCCCGGACGGACGTGAACACTGAAGCTTTCTTT; abundance: .; v_gene: TRBV18; j_gene: TRBJ1-1; d_gene: .
CDR3aa: CATSSGGGNQPQHF; CDR3nt: TGTGCCACCAGTTCAGGGGGGGGCAATCAGCCCCAGCATTTT; abundance: .; v_gene: TRBV24-1; j_gene: TRBJ1-5; d_gene: TRBD1
CDR3aa: CASSPEDSEGTEAFF; CDR3nt: TGTGCCAGCAGCCCTGAAGACAGCGAGGGCACTGAAGCTTTCTTT; abundance: .; v_gene: TRBV9; j_gene: TRBJ1-1; d_gene: .
CDR3aa: CASSLGEGPGNTIYF; CDR3nt: TGTGCCAGCAGCCTTGGAGAGGGGCCTGGAAACACCATATATTTT; abundance: .; v_gene: TRBV7-9; j_gene: TRBJ1-3; d_gene: .
CDR3aa: CASSTSGSGETQYF; CDR3nt: TGTGCCTCCTCGACTAGCGGGAGCGGCGAGACCCAGTACTTC; abundance: .; v_gene: TRBV30; j_gene: TRBJ2-5; d_gene: TRBD2
CDR3aa: CASRTPGSEAFF; CDR3nt: TGTGCCAGTAGGACGCCCGGGTCTGAAGCTTTCTTT; abundance: .; v_gene: TRBV19; j_gene: TRBJ1-1; d_gene: .
CDR3aa: CASSSGGPYNEQFF; CDR3nt: TGTGCCAGCAGCTCAGGGGGCCCCTACAATGAGCAGTTCTTC; abundance: .; v_gene: TRBV11-1; j_gene: TRBJ2-1; d_gene: TRBD1
CDR3aa: CASSPTYIVNTEAFF; CDR3nt: TGTGCCAGCTCACCAACCTACATCGTGAACACTGAAGCTTTCTTT; abundance: .; v_gene: TRBV18; j_gene: TRBJ1-1; d_gene: .
CDR3aa: CASYPGGKGYGYTF; CDR3nt: TGTGCCAGCTACCCAGGGGGGAAGGGATATGGCTACACCTTC; abundance: .; v_gene: TRBV7-9; j_gene: TRBJ1-2; d_gene: TRBD1
CDR3aa: CASSFYVPWADTQYF; CDR3nt: TGTGCCAGCAGCTTCTACGTACCTTGGGCAGATACGCAGTATTTT; abundance: .; v_gene: TRBV7-4; j_gene: TRBJ2-3; d_gene: .
CDR3aa: CAWSEGGYGYTF; CDR3nt: TGTGCCTGGAGTGAGGGGGGCTATGGCTACACCTTC; abundance: once; v_gene: TRBV30; j_gene: TRBJ1-2; d_gene: .
CDR3aa: CASTLATARATEAFF; CDR3nt: TGTGCCAGCACCCTCGCGACAGCCCGGGCCACTGAAGCTTTCTTT; abundance: once; v_gene: TRBV6-5; j_gene: TRBJ1-1; d_gene: .
CDR3aa: CASSLGETGNNSPLHF; CDR3nt: TGCGCCAGCAGCTTGGGGGAGACAGGGAATAATTCACCCCTCCACTTT; abundance: .; v_gene: TRBV5-1; j_gene: TRBJ1-6; d_gene: TRBD1
CDR3aa: CASSPSGRGNEQFF; CDR3nt: TGTGCCAGCAGTCCCTCAGGGAGGGGCAATGAGCAGTTCTTC; abundance: once; v_gene: TRBV28; j_gene: TRBJ2-1; d_gene: TRBD2
CDR3aa: CASSFDRTPFF; CDR3nt: TGTGCCAGCAGCTTCGACAGGACACCCTTCTTT; abundance: .; v_gene: TRBV7-9; j_gene: TRBJ1-1; d_gene: .
CDR3aa: CASNIGTGLSGANVLTF; CDR3nt: TGTGCCAGTAATATCGGGACAGGACTCTCTGGGGCCAACGTCCTGACTTTC; abundance: .; v_gene: TRBV19; j_gene: TRBJ2-6; d_gene: TRBD1
CDR3aa: CASSLAPSEAFF; CDR3nt: TGTGCCAGCAGCTTAGCGCCGAGTGAAGCTTTCTTT; abundance: .; v_gene: TRBV7-8; j_gene: TRBJ1-1; d_gene: .
CDR3aa: CASSQFVGGGGFGTEAFF; CDR3nt: TGCGCCAGCAGCCAATTTGTCGGAGGGGGGGGCTTCGGCACTGAAGCTTTCTTT; abundance: few; v_gene: TRBV4-3; j_gene: TRBJ1-1; d_gene: .
CDR3aa: CASSSQLGNTIYF; CDR3nt: TGTGCCAGTAGTTCACAGCTTGGAAACACCATATATTTT; abundance: .; v_gene: TRBV19; j_gene: TRBJ1-3; d_gene: .
CDR3aa: CASSQDGANTEAFF; CDR3nt: TGTGCCAGCAGCCAAGATGGGGCGAACACTGAAGCTTTCTTT; abundance: .; v_gene: TRBV4-2; j_gene: TRBJ1-1; d_gene: .
CDR3aa: CASSLPHGPANYGYTF; CDR3nt: TGTGCCAGCAGTTTACCCCACGGGCCAGCTAACTATGGCTACACCTTC; abundance: .; v_gene: TRBV28; j_gene: TRBJ1-2; d_gene: .
CDR3aa: CASSEFGRGFEQYF; CDR3nt: TGTGCCAGCAGTGAATTCGGGAGGGGCTTCGAGCAGTACTTC; abundance: .; v_gene: TRBV6-1; j_gene: TRBJ2-7; d_gene: TRBD2
CDR3aa: CASSGRDNSYEQYF; CDR3nt: TGTGCCAGCAGTGGAAGGGACAACTCCTACGAGCAGTACTTC; abundance: once; v_gene: TRBV5-4; j_gene: TRBJ2-7; d_gene: .
CDR3aa: CASRLMNTEAFF; CDR3nt: TGTGCCAGCAGGTTAATGAACACTGAAGCTTTCTTT; abundance: .; v_gene: TRBV28; j_gene: TRBJ1-1; d_gene: .
CDR3aa: CASSLDRHKNIQYF; CDR3nt: TGTGCCAGCAGTTTAGACAGGCACAAAAACATTCAGTACTTC; abundance: .; v_gene: TRBV28; j_gene: TRBJ2-4; d_gene: .